This T cell receptor beta chain was identified in a study of T cell responses to AZD1222 COVID-19 vaccine. J lost 7 bases, V lost 3 bases, and 2 bases had no gene match. CDR1 and CDR2 (germline): SGDLS, YYNGEE. This CDR3 has 13 residues. This clone came up once. Clones were sequenced by immunoSEQ multiplex PCR, and TCRdb holds only the in-frame ones, with some missing. Altogether around 120,000 clones are present, about 91% being singletons, with the ten largest covering 4% to 6%. The receptor's source is an adult in good health. The chain joins TRBV9 to TRBJ2-1; TRBD1 matches at 9 bases. The sequences come from peripheral blood, collected on day 0 of AZD1222 vaccination. CDR3 coding DNA: TGTGCCAGCAGCGGCGGACAGGGGAATGAGCAGTTCTTC. It encodes CASSGGQGNEQFF.